The 32 T cell receptor beta chains presented below share a single source sample, sequenced in a study of lung T cells in sarcoidosis with Löfgren's syndrome. TCRdb fed the reads into MiXCR, producing one record per CDR3 protein. Of tens of thousands of distinct CDR3 sequences listed, 21% are singletons. The sequencing sample was made of CD4+ T cells from PBMCs. These receptor sequences come from a human donor with sarcoidosis (Löfgren's syndrome or another form), or a control subject (not recorded which).

This clonotype was recorded at least ten times. The V and J genes are TRBV7-2 and TRBJ2-7, with TRBD1 matching over 9 bases. Germline V CDR1 and CDR2: SGHTA, FQGNSA. This CDR3 region has 13 residues. V gave up 3 bases and J gave up 5 bases; unmatched junction bases: 2. In nucleotides, the CDR3 is TGTGCCAGCAGCTTCGACAGGGGGGACGAGCAGTACGTC. Its protein is CASSFDRGDEQYV.

This clonotype was seen many times. This rearrangement joins TRBV28 to TRBJ1-1; possible D gene TRBD1, 5 bases. This CDR3 comprises 13 residues. In germline, CDR1 is MDHEN, CDR2 SYDVKM. The V end lost 6 bases, the J end lost 3 bases, and 11 bases lay between the germline ends. CDR3 sequence (DNA): TGTGCCAGCAGGGGACCCGGATACACTGAAGCTTTCTTT. This encodes CASRGPGYTEAFF.

This clonotype has at least ten counts. The V and J genes are TRBV7-2 and TRBJ1-2, with D perhaps matching TRBD1 (5 bases). Germline CDR1 and CDR2: SGHTA and FQGNSA. V was trimmed by 6 bases and J by 6 bases, leaving 14 bases between them. This CDR3 is built from 13 residues. CDR3 sequence: CASSKAGGNGYTF. The CDR3 region has the DNA TGTGCCAGCAGTAAAGCGGGGGGGAATGGCTACACCTTC.

The chain couples TRBV4-2 to TRBJ2-3, with 9 bases identical to TRBD2. V gave up 2 bases and J gave up 2 bases; unmatched junction bases: 8. Germline CDR1 and CDR2: LGHNA and YNFKEQ. The CDR3 spans 17 residues. The CDR3 coding sequence is TGTGCCAGCAGCCAACTTCGTAGCGGGGGACCCACAGATACGCAGTATTTT. It yields the protein CASSQLRSGGPTDTQYF.

This clonotype was counted ten times or more. The J gene is TRBJ2-7, the V gene TRBV20-1; D possibly uses TRBD1 or TRBD2 (5 bases each). In germline, CDR1 is DFQATT, CDR2 SNEGSKA (reference sequence). The CDR3 sequence is 15 residues long. Between the trimmed V and J ends, which lost 1 base and 6 bases, there was a span of 19 bases. The CDR3 DNA follows: TGCAGTGCTAGAGTCCCTTTCGGGGACGTGGGCGAGCAGTACGTC. Its protein is CSARVPFGDVGEQYV.

The chain couples TRBV29-1 to TRBJ2-7, with D uncertain. Germline CDR1 and CDR2: SQVTM and ANQGSEA. This CDR3 spans 12 amino acids. CDR3 in DNA: TGCAGGGCAGGCCAGCCCGGGTACGAGCAGTACTTC. Translation gives CRAGQPGYEQYF.

The rearrangement links TRBV4-1 to TRBJ1-4, with D unresolved. V was shortened by 1 base and J by 5 bases, with 14 bases between the two germline ends. The CDR3 loop spans 16 amino acids. Germline-derived CDR1 and CDR2 are MGHRA and YSYEKL. CDR3 amino acids: CASSQVRGGQNEKLFF. The CDR3 coding sequence is TGCGCCAGCAGCCAAGTTCGAGGAGGGCAGAATGAAAAACTGTTTTTT.

The V call is TRBV12-3 or TRBV12-4, the J call TRBJ1-5; maybe TRBD1 (5 bases). V gave up 3 bases and J gave up 6 bases, with 12 bases separating them. The CDR3 has 14 residues. As DNA, the CDR3 is TGTGCCAGCAGTTTTGGCAGGGCCACTCAGCCCCAGCATTTT. As protein: CASSFGRATQPQHF.

This chain joins TRBV12-3 or TRBV12-4 and TRBJ1-2; D gene unclear. Trimming took 4 bases from V and 4 from J, leaving 19 bases between them. There are 16 residues in the CDR3. Written as DNA, the CDR3 is TGTGCCAGCAGTTCTTACGCAGAGGAGGATGGCTATGGCTACACCTTC. It is translated as CASSSYAEEDGYGYTF.

This clonotype was observed many times. The genes are TRBV29-1 and TRBJ1-1, with D perhaps TRBD1 (6 bases). CDR3 length equals 12 residues. V lost 3 bases and J lost 6, with 11 bases in between. The germline V gene has CDR1 SQVTM and CDR2 ANQGSEA. The CDR3 sequence is CSVDVGQPEAFF. The CDR3 DNA follows: TGCAGCGTTGACGTCGGACAGCCTGAAGCTTTCTTT.

V usage is TRBV12-3 or TRBV12-4 and J usage is TRBJ1-5; no clear D gene. Trimming left V 2 bases short and J 9 bases short, with 11 bases between. CDR3 length equals 13 residues. The CDR3 DNA is TGTGCCAGCAGTTTAAGAGTACCGGGGCCCCAGCATTTT. Amino acids: CASSLRVPGPQHF.

On this clonotype: This may be a read error: a much more frequent sequence differs by one nucleotide. This chain uses TRBV10-1 with TRBJ2-5, with 9 bases that match TRBD2. Germline CDR1 WNHNN, CDR2 SYGVQD (reference sequence). The CDR3 loop spans 11 amino acids. J was trimmed by 8 bases and V by 8 bases; bases with no gene match: 3. CDR3 region: CASSSGDTQYF. The DNA of the CDR3 is TGCGCCAGCTCTAGCGGGGATACCCAGTACTTC.

Note on this clonotype: This clone may be a read error of a much larger clone one base away. The gene calls are TRBV25-1 and TRBJ1-2, with unresolved D. From germline, CDR1 is MGHDK and CDR2 SYGVNS. V was clipped by 8 bases and J by 3 bases, with 16 bases between them. This CDR3 has 14 amino acids. CDR3: CASPAENGDYGYTF. CDR3 DNA: TGTGCCAGCCCAGCCGAGAACGGGGACTATGGCTACACCTTC.

This clonotype was counted many times. J is TRBJ2-7 and V is TRBV7-2, with 9 bases lining up with TRBD1. Germline values: CDR1 SGHTA, CDR2 FQGNSA. The J segment lost 2 bases and the V segment lost 5 bases, leaving 10 bases of the junction unmatched. This CDR3 has 16 amino acids. CDR3 in DNA: TGTGCCAGCAGCCGCCGCACAGGGGGCGTTACCTACGAGCAGTACTTC. Its translation: CASSRRTGGVTYEQYF.

There are many counts of this clonotype. The chain couples TRBV6-2 or TRBV6-3 to TRBJ2-7; D gene uncertain. The V gene's germline CDR1 is MNHEY and CDR2 SVGEGT. This CDR3 has 12 amino acids. V dropped 4 bases and J dropped 6 bases, with 10 bases sitting between them. The CDR3 protein is CASSLAGFEQYV. Here the CDR3 DNA reads TGTGCCAGCAGTTTAGCAGGTTTCGAGCAGTACGTC.

On this clonotype: Since a much larger clone is just one base distant, this may be a read error. The chain couples TRBV7-2 to TRBJ1-1; a possible D gene is TRBD1 (6 bases). V was clipped by 5 bases and J by 1 base, with 14 bases between them. This CDR3 region has 15 residues. Per germline, CDR1 SGHTA and CDR2 FQGNSA. CDR3: CASSTRAGENTEAFF. DNA of the CDR3: TGTGCCAGCAGCACCCGGGCAGGGGAGAACACTGAAGCTTTCTTT.

In its sample, this clonotype was seen many times. The genes are TRBV7-6 and TRBJ2-7; 7 nucleotides align to TRBD2. J was trimmed by 12 bases and V by 5 bases; bases with no gene match: 13. The V gene's germline CDR1 is SGHVS and CDR2 FNYEAQ. The CDR3 loop spans 13 amino acids. CDR3 bases: TGTGCCAGCAGCATCTCCCGGGGAGGGCGAAGGTACGTC. It codes for CASSISRGGRRYV.

This clonotype was counted many times. The chain joins TRBV28 to TRBJ2-7, with TRBD2 identical over 7 bases. After removal of 11 bases from V and 4 bases from J, the junction contained 11 bases not matched to a gene. CDR1 and CDR2 from the germline V gene are MDHEN and SYDVKM. The CDR3 spans 13 residues. DNA of the CDR3: TGTGCCTCGACCGGGGCGGGGGTATACGAGCAGTACTTC. Amino acid sequence: CASTGAGVYEQYF. The whole variable domain, filled in from reference TRBV28 and TRBJ2-7, reads DVKVTQSSRYLVKRTGEKVFLECVQDMDHENMFWYRQDPGLGLRLIYFSYDVKMKEKGDIPEGYSVSREKKERFSLILESASTNQTSMYLCASTGAGVYEQYFGPGTRLTVT.

This clonotype was seen at least ten times. The rearrangement joins TRBV28 to TRBJ1-1; no clear D gene. The V end was cut by 7 bases, the J end by 4 bases, with 7 bases between. Germline CDR1 MDHEN, CDR2 SYDVKM. This CDR3 region has 11 residues. The CDR3 region is CASTLGTEAFF. For the CDR3, the DNA is TGTGCCAGCACCTTAGGCACTGAAGCTTTCTTT.

This clonotype came up many times. The chain links TRBV7-9 to TRBJ2-5; 7 bases agree with TRBD2. This CDR3 has 19 residues. J was trimmed by 0 bases and V by 0 bases; bases with no gene match: 13. Germline CDR1 is SEHNR and CDR2 is FQNEAQ (reference sequence). Written as DNA, the CDR3 is TGTGCCAGCAGCTTAGCGAATTTGGCGGGGGTCCGAAACCAAGAGACCCAGTACTTC. Its protein product is CASSLANLAGVRNQETQYF.

This chain links TRBV7-9 with TRBJ1-1; D is unclear. Germline V gene lookup returns CDR1 SEHNR and CDR2 FQNEAQ (reference sequence). Deletions cut 5 bases from V and 4 bases from J, with 17 bases between. The CDR3 has 15 amino acids. Written as DNA, the CDR3 is TGTGCCAGCAGCGCCTTCGACGGCATACTCACTGAAGCTTTCTTT. Translating gives CASSAFDGILTEAFF. The variable domain in full, completed from reference TRBV7-9 and TRBJ1-1, reads DTGVSQNPRHKITKRGQNVTFRCDPISEHNRLYWYRQTLGQGPEFLTYFQNEAQLEKSRLLSDRFSAERPKGSFSTLEIQRTEQGDSAMYLCASSAFDGILTEAFFGQGTRLTVV.

This clonotype was seen only a few times. The genes are TRBV5-4 and TRBJ2-1, with TRBD2 matching 7 bases. The CDR3 has 15 residues. Germline V gene data show CDR1 as SGHNT and CDR2 as YYREEE (reference sequence). DNA of the CDR3: TGTGCTTTAATGGACGGGACTAACTCCTACAATGAGCAGTTCTTC. Translated, it gives CALMDGTNSYNEQFF.

Ten or more counts support this clonotype. V gene TRBV6-1 combines with J gene TRBJ2-1; perhaps TRBD2 as D (6 bases). Looked up from germline, CDR1 is MNHNS and CDR2 is SASEGT. Trimming pared 3 bases from V and 1 base from J, leaving 7 bases between. The length of the CDR3 is 14 residues. This CDR3 is CASSEGGSYNEQFF. The CDR3 DNA follows: TGTGCCAGCAGTGAGGGGGGTTCCTACAATGAGCAGTTCTTC.

In regard to this clonotype: This may arise from a read error, as a much more abundant clone is one base away. This chain joins TRBV20-1 and TRBJ2-3, with D perhaps matching TRBD1 (5 bases). Trimming stripped 4 bases from V and 1 base from J, with 15 bases between. From germline, CDR1 is DFQATT and CDR2 SNEGSKA (reference sequence). This CDR3 is 15 amino acids long. CDR3 sequence: CSATTRGAGTDTQYF. The CDR3 DNA sequence: TGCAGTGCTACAACAAGGGGCGCCGGCACAGATACGCAGTATTTT.

This clonotype has more than one count but fewer than ten. This chain joins TRBV7-8 and TRBJ1-1; D may be TRBD1 (5 bases). Germline CDR1 is SGHVS and CDR2 is FQNEAQ. V lost 4 bases and J 4 bases, leaving 10 bases between the germline ends. The CDR3 runs 13 residues. CDR3 DNA: TGTGCCAGCAGCTCCCAGGGCGGCACTGAAGCTTTCTTT. This sequence encodes CASSSQGGTEAFF. Full variable domain (rest looked up from reference TRBV7-8 and TRBJ1-1): GAGVSQSPRYKVAKRGQDVALRCDPISGHVSLFWYQQALGQGPEFLTYFQNEAQLDKSGLPSDRFFAERPEGSVSTLKIQRTQQEDSAVYLCASSSQGGTEAFFGQGTRLTVV.

The gene calls are TRBV3-1 and TRBJ2-6; D gene unclear. The CDR3 spans 14 residues. Trimming stripped 5 bases from V and 1 base from J, with 6 bases between. The V gene's germline CDR1 is LGHDT and CDR2 YNNKEL (reference sequence). CDR3 loop: CASSDTSGANVLTF. DNA for the CDR3: TGTGCCAGCAGCGACACGTCTGGGGCCAACGTCCTGACTTTC.

The chain carries TRBV9 and TRBJ1-5; D is unclear. Germline assignment: CDR1 SGDLS and CDR2 YYNGEE. This CDR3 has 15 residues. Trimming took off 0 bases at V and 0 bases at J, with 7 bases between the two ends. Here the CDR3 reads CASSVGSNSNQPQHF. Here the CDR3 DNA reads TGTGCCAGCAGCGTAGGGAGTAATAGCAATCAGCCCCAGCATTTT.

With respect to this clonotype: This could be a read error, since a much larger clone is one nucleotide away. The chain joins TRBV5-4 to TRBJ1-1; weak D call: TRBD1 (5 bases). Germline CDR1 is SGHNT and CDR2 is YYREEE (reference sequence). There are 14 residues in the CDR3. V lost 0 bases to trimming and J lost 3 bases, with 9 bases between them. In DNA form, the CDR3 reads TGTGCCAGCAGCTTGGTCGGGGGACACACTGAAGCTTTCTTT. The encoded protein is CASSLVGGHTEAFF.

V and J are TRBV6-1 and TRBJ2-3; 10 bases fit TRBD2. V shed 10 bases, J shed 0 bases, and the junction held 7 bases outside the gene matches. This CDR3 has 15 residues. Germline CDR1 reads MNHNS; CDR2 reads SASEGT. For the CDR3, the DNA is TGTGCCATCAGCCAAGCGGGGGGGAGCACAGATACGCAGTATTTT. Translation: CAISQAGGSTDTQYF.

On this clonotype itself: A clone one base away is much larger, so this may be a read error. The chain is built from TRBV7-9 and TRBJ1-1; D gene ambiguous. CDR3 length: 13 residues. The V end lost 5 bases, the J end lost 1 base, and 8 bases lay between the germline ends. Germline V gives CDR1 SEHNR, CDR2 FQNEAQ (reference sequence). The CDR3 protein is CASSASTNTEAFF. In DNA form, the CDR3 reads TGTGCCAGCAGCGCGTCAACGAACACTGAAGCTTTCTTT. Full variable domain (outside the CDR3, taken from reference TRBV7-9 and TRBJ1-1): DTGVSQNPRHKITKRGQNVTFRCDPISEHNRLYWYRQTLGQGPEFLTYFQNEAQLEKSRLLSDRFSAERPKGSFSTLEIQRTEQGDSAMYLCASSASTNTEAFFGQGTRLTVV.

This clonotype was seen repeatedly, ten times or more. This chain links TRBV6-1 with TRBJ1-2; D may be TRBD1 (5 bases). CDR3 length equals 13 residues. Germline-derived CDR1 and CDR2 are MNHNS and SASEGT. Trimming shortened V by 3 bases and J by 5 bases, and 10 bases separated the two germline ends. The CDR3 nucleotides read TGTGCCAGCAGTGACAGCTCAGGGTATGGCTACACCTTC. This sequence encodes CASSDSSGYGYTF.

Comment on this clonotype: A much larger clone lies one base from this, so it may be a read error. V gene TRBV4-2 combines with J gene TRBJ2-1; no firm D call. CDR3 length equals 17 residues. Per germline, CDR1 LGHNA and CDR2 YNFKEQ. V was clipped by 0 bases and J by 0 bases, with 12 bases between them. DNA for the CDR3: TGTGCCAGCAGCCAAGATTTCGGGTCAAGCTCCTACAATGAGCAGTTCTTC. It encodes CASSQDFGSSSYNEQFF.